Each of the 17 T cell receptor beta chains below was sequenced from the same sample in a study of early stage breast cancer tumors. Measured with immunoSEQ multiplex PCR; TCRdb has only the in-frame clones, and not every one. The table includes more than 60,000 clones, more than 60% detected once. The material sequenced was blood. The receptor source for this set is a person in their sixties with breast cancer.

The CDR3 DNA is TGTGCCAGCAGAAGTACAACAGCCCTTGAAGCTTTCTTT. It yields the protein CASRSTTALEAFF. The rearrangement links TRBV27 to TRBJ1-1; D remains ambiguous. V was clipped by 6 bases and J by 7 bases, with 15 bases between them. Germline V gene data show CDR1 as MNHEY and CDR2 as SMNVEV (reference sequence). The CDR3 length is 13 residues.

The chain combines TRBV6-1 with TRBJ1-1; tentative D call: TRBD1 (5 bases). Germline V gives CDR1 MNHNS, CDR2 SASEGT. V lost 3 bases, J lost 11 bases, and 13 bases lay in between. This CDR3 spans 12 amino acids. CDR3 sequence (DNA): TGTGCCAGCAGTGACACCGGGGACGGGGCTTTCTTT. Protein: CASSDTGDGAFF.

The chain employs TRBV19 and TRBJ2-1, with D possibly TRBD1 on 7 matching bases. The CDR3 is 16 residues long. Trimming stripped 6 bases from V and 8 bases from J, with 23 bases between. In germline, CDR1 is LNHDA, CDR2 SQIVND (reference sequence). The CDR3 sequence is CASSPTRGGGAYEQFF. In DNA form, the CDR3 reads TGTGCCAGTAGCCCGACCCGTGGAGGGGGCGCGTATGAGCAGTTCTTC.

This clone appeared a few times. The CDR3 bases are TGTGCCAGTAGTTTCGGACAGGGAGAAAACACCATATATTTT. Translation: CASSFGQGENTIYF. This chain uses TRBV19 with TRBJ1-3; 8 bases agree with TRBD1. CDR1 is LNHDA and CDR2 is SQIVND in the germline V gene (reference sequence). CDR3 length: 14 amino acids. With V trimmed by 5 bases and J by 6 bases, 6 bases remained unmatched. Using reference TRBV19 and TRBJ1-3 for the parts outside the CDR3, the full variable domain is DGGITQSPKYLFRKEGQNVTLSCEQNLNHDAMYWYRQDPGQGLRLIYYSQIVNDFQKGDIAEGYSVSREKKESFPLTVTSAQKNPTAFYLCASSFGQGENTIYFGEGSWLTVV.

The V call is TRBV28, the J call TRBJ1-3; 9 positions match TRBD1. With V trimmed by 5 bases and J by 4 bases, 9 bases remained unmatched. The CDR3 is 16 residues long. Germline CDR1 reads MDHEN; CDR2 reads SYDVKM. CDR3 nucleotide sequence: TGTGCCAGCAGTGCTGGACAGGGGATATCGGGAAACACCATATATTTT. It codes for CASSAGQGISGNTIYF.

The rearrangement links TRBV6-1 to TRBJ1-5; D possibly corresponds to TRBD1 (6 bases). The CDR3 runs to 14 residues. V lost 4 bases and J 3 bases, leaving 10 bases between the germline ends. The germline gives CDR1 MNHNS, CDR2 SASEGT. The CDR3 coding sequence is TGTGCCAGCAGTGCGGACAGATTCAATCAGCCCCAGCATTTT. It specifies CASSADRFNQPQHF.

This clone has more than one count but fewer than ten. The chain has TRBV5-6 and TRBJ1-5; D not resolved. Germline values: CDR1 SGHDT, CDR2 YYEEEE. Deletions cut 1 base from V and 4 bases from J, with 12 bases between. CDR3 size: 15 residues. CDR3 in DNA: TGTGCCAGCAGCTTGTCCCGGCCGGGGAATCAGCCCCAGCATTTT. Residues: CASSLSRPGNQPQHF.

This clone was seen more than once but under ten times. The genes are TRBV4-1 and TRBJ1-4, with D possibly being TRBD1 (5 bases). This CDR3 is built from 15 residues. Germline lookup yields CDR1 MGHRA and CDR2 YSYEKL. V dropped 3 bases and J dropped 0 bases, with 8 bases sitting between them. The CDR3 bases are TGCGCCAGCAGCCAGACAGCTACAACTAATGAAAAACTGTTTTTT. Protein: CASSQTATTNEKLFF.

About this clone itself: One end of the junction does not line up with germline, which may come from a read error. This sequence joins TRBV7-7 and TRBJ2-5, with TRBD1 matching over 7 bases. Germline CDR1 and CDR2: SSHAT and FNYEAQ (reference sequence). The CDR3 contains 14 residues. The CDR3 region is CASSLGGRQETQYF. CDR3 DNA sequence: TGTGCTAGCAGCTTAGGGGGCCGGCAAGAGACCCAGTACTTC. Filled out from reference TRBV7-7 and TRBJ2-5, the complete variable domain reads GAGVSQSPRYKVTKRGQDVTLRCDPISSHATLYWYQQALGQGPEFLTYFNYEAQPDKSGLPSDRFSAERPEGSISTLTIQRTEQRDSAMYRCASSLGGRQETQYFGPGTRLLVL.

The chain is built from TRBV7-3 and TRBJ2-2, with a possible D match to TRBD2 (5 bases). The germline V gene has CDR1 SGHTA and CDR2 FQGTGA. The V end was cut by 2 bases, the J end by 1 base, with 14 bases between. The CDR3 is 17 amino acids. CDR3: CASSLGPAAMNTGELFF. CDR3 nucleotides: TGTGCCAGCAGCTTAGGGCCAGCGGCTATGAACACCGGGGAGCTGTTTTTT.

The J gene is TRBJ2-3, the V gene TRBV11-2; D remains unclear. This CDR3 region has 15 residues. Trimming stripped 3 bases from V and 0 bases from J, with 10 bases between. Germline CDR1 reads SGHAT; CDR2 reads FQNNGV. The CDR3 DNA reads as TGTGCCAGCAGCTTGGTCGGCTCTAGCACAGATACGCAGTATTTT. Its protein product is CASSLVGSSTDTQYF.

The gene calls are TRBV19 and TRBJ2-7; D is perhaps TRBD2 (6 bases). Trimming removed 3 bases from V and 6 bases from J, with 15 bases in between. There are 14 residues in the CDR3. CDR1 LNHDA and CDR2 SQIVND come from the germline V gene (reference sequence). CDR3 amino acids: CASSIVKGRGEQYF. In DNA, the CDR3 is TGTGCCAGTAGTATCGTAAAAGGGCGGGGCGAGCAGTACTTC.

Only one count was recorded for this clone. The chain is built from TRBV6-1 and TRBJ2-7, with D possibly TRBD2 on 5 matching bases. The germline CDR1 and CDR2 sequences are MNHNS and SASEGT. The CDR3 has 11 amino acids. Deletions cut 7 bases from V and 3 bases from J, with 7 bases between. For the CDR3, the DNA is TGTGCCAGCAAAGGGAGCTACGAGCAGTACTTC. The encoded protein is CASKGSYEQYF.

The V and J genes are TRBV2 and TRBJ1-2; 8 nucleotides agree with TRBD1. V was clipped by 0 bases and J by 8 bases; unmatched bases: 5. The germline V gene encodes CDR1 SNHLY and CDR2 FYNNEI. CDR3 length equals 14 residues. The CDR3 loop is CASSEASDRDGYTF. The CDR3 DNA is TGTGCCAGCAGTGAAGCCTCGGACAGGGACGGCTACACCTTC.

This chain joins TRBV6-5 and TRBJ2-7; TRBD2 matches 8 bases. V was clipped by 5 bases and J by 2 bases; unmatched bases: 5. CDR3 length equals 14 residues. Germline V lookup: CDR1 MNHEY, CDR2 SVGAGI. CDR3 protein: CASSPRGGTYEQYF. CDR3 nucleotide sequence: TGTGCCAGCAGTCCTCGCGGGGGGACCTACGAGCAGTACTTC.

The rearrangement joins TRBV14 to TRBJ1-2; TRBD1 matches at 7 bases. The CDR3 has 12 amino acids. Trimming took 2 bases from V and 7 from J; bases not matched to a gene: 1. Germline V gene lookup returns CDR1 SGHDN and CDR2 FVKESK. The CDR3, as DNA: TGTGCCAGCAGCCAAACAGGGGTTGGCTACACCTTC. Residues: CASSQTGVGYTF.

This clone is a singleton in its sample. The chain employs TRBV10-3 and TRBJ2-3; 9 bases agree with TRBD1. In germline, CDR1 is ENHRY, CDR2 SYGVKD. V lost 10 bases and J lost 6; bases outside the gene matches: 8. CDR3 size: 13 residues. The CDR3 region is CASSGQGGDTQYF. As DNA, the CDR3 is TGTGCCAGTTCGGGACAGGGAGGCGATACGCAGTATTTT.